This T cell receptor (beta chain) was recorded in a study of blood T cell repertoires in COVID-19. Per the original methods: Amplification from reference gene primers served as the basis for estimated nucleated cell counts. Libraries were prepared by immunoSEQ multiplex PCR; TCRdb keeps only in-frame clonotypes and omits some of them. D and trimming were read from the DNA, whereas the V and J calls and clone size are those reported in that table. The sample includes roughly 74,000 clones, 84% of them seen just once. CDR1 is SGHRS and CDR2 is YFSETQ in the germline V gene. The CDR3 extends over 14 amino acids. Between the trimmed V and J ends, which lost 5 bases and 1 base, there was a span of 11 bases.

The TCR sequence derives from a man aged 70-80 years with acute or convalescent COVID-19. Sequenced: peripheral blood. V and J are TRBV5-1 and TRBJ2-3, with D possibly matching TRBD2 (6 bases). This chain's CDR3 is CASRASGGTDTQYF. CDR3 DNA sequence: TGCGCCAGCAGAGCCTCGGGGGGCACAGATACGCAGTATTTT.